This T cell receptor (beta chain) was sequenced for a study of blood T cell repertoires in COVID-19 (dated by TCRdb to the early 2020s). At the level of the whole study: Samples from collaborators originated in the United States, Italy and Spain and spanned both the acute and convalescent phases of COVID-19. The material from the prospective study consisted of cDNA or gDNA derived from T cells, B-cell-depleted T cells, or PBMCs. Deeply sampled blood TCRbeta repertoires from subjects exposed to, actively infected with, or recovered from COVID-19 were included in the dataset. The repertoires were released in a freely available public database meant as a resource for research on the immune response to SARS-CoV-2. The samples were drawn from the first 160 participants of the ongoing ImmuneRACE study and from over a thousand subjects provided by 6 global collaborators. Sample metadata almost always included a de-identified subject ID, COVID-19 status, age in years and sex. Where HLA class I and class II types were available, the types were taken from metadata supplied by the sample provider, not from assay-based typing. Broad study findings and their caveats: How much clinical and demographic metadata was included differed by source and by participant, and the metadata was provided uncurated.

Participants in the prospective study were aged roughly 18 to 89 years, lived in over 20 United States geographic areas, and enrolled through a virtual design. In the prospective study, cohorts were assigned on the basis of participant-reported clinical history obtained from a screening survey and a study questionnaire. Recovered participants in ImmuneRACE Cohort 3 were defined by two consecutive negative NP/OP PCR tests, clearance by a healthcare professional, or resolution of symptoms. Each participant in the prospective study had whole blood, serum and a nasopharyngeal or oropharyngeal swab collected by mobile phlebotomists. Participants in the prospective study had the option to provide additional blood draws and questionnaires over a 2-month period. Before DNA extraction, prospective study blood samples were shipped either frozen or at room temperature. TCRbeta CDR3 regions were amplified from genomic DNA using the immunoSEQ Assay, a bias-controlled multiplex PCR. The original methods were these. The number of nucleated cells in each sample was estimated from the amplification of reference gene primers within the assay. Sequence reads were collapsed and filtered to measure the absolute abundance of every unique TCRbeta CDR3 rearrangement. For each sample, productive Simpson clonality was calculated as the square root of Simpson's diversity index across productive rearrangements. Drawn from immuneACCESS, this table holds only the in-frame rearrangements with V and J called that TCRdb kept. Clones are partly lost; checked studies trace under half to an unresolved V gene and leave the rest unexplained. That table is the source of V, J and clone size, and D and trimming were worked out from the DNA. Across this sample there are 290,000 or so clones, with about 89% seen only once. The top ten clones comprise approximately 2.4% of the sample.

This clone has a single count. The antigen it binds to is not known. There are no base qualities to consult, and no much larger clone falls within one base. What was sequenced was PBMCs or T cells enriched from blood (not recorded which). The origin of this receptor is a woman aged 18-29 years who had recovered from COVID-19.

The nucleotide sequence reads as follows: TGTGCCAGCAGTTCCGCGCTGACTAGCGTTAACCCCGGGGAGCTGTTTTTT. Translated, this is CASSSALTSVNPGELFF. Recombination connected TRBV28 to TRBJ2-2, and 8 junction bases match TRBD2. For this chain, trimming is 4 bases at the V end and 6 bases at the J end, and the number of junction bases without a gene match is 13. The CDR3 covers 17 residues, taking in both the cysteine and the phenylalanine. The only DNA kept is the CDR3, 51 bases in frame from the first base. CDR1 and CDR2, per the germline V gene, are MDHEN and SYDVKM.